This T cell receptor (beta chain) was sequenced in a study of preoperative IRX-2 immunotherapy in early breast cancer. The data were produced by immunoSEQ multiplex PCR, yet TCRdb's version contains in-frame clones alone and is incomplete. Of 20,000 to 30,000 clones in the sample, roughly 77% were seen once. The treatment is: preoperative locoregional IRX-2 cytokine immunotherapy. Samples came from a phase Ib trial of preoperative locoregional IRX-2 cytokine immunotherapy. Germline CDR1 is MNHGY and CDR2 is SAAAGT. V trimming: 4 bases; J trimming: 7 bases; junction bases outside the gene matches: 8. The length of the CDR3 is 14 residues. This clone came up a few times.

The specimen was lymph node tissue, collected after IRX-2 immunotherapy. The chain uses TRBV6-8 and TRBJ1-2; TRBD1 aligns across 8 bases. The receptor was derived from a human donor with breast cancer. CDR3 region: CASSLQGGGGGYTF. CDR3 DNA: TGTGCCAGCAGTTTACAGGGGGGAGGCGGTGGCTACACCTTC.